Described below is a single TCR beta chain sequence and its context. Germline values: CDR1 SGHVS, CDR2 FNYEAQ. The CDR3 has 16 amino acids. The J segment lost 2 bases and the V segment lost 4 bases, leaving 6 bases of the junction unmatched. Authors' data handling: Reference gene primer amplification gave estimated nucleated cell counts. Clones were read by immunoSEQ multiplex PCR, and TCRdb kept only the in-frame ones, dropping some. D and trimming were read from the DNA, whereas the V and J calls and clone size are those reported in that table. There are 130,000 or so clones in the sample; 84% occur only once, and about 1.3% lies in the top ten. The data stem from a study of blood T cell repertoires in COVID-19. At the level of the study: The origin of the acute and convalescent COVID-19 samples was the United States, Italy and Spain. T cells, B-cell-depleted T cells, or PBMCs supplied cDNA or gDNA.

The sequence derives from a man between 60 and 75 years old with acute or convalescent COVID-19. Sequencing was performed on peripheral blood. The J gene is TRBJ2-3, the V gene TRBV7-6; TRBD2 agrees at 10 bases. The CDR3 region has the DNA TGTGCCAGCAGCTCGGCACTAGCGGGGTCCACAGATACGCAGTATTTT. Translated, it gives CASSSALAGSTDTQYF.